These T cell receptor beta chains were read from a single sample in a study of identifying expanded T cells in peripheral blood. TCRdb's table, derived via immunoSEQ multiplex PCR, lists solely in-frame clones and lacks some. This sample has about 74,000 clones; about 83% occur once, and the top ten carry around 18%. Sequencing input: blood. The receptors shown here come from a person between 18 and 70 years old in good health. The CDR3 runs from the conserved cysteine through the conserved F or W. A D gene is named only where the DNA matches it firmly. Where a row states a size, it is once, few, many or the class of an expanded clone; other rows omit it.

clone size: -; J gene: TRBJ2-1; D gene: -; V gene: TRBV7-2; CDR3 DNA: TGTGCCAGCTTGGGGGGGCGGGCTCACTCCTACAATGAGCAGTTCTTC; CDR3 protein: CASLGGRAHSYNEQFF
clone size: -; J gene: TRBJ1-5; D gene: TRBD1; V gene: TRBV28; CDR3 DNA: TGTGCCAGCAGTTTAGACGGCAGGGGGGGAAATCAGCCCCAGCATTTT; CDR3 protein: CASSLDGRGGNQPQHF
clone size: -; J gene: TRBJ1-6; D gene: -; V gene: TRBV14; CDR3 DNA: TGTGCCAGCAGCCAAGGCAAGGAACTCTCACCCCTCCACTTT; CDR3 protein: CASSQGKELSPLHF
clone size: -; J gene: TRBJ2-7; D gene: -; V gene: TRBV2; CDR3 DNA: TGTGCCAGCAGTGAAGGGGGAACGGCCACTTCGTACTTC; CDR3 protein: CASSEGGTATSYF
clone size: -; J gene: TRBJ2-1; D gene: TRBD2; V gene: TRBV6-5; CDR3 DNA: TGTGCCAGCAGCCTACTAGCGGGAGTGGCCAATGAGCAGTTCTTC; CDR3 protein: CASSLLAGVANEQFF
clone size: -; J gene: TRBJ2-2; D gene: -; V gene: TRBV9; CDR3 DNA: TGTGCCAGCAGCGTAGAGGCGGAGCTGTTTTTT; CDR3 protein: CASSVEAELFF
clone size: -; J gene: TRBJ1-2; D gene: -; V gene: TRBV28; CDR3 DNA: TGTGCCAGCAGTTTAGTGAGTCAGCTCTATGGCTACACCTTC; CDR3 protein: CASSLVSQLYGYTF
clone size: -; J gene: TRBJ2-2; D gene: -; V gene: TRBV7-8; CDR3 DNA: TGTGCCAGCAGCTTCCCGGGGCCTGCCGGGGAGCTGTTTTTT; CDR3 protein: CASSFPGPAGELFF
clone size: -; J gene: TRBJ2-2; D gene: -; V gene: TRBV9; CDR3 DNA: TGTGCCAGCAGCGCTGACTGGTTAGGCGGGGAGCTGTTTTTT; CDR3 protein: CASSADWLGGELFF
clone size: -; J gene: TRBJ1-4; D gene: -; V gene: TRBV4-3; CDR3 DNA: TGCGCCAGCAGCCAAGTCCCGAATGAAAAACTGTTTTTT; CDR3 protein: CASSQVPNEKLFF
clone size: -; J gene: TRBJ1-3; D gene: TRBD1; V gene: TRBV7-2; CDR3 DNA: TGTGCCAGCAGCTTACAGGGGGTATTCAACACCATATATTTT; CDR3 protein: CASSLQGVFNTIYF
clone size: few; J gene: TRBJ2-1; D gene: TRBD2; V gene: TRBV6-5; CDR3 DNA: TGTGCCAGCAAAGTAGCGGGACCCAATGAGCAGTTCTTC; CDR3 protein: CASKVAGPNEQFF
clone size: -; J gene: TRBJ2-7; D gene: -; V gene: TRBV10-3; CDR3 DNA: TGTGCCATCGGAGGTGACAAGACCTACGAGCAGTACTTC; CDR3 protein: CAIGGDKTYEQYF
clone size: -; J gene: TRBJ1-3; D gene: -; V gene: TRBV5-8; CDR3 DNA: TGTGCCAGCAGCCCCTACGGGGCAGCCGGCACTGGAAACACCATATATTTT; CDR3 protein: CASSPYGAAGTGNTIYF
clone size: -; J gene: TRBJ1-1; D gene: -; V gene: TRBV13; CDR3 DNA: TGTGCCAGCAGCCCCTGGGGGGGCAATACTGAAGCTTTCTTT; CDR3 protein: CASSPWGGNTEAFF